This T cell receptor (beta chain) was obtained from a study of shared T cell receptors in the human thymus. The CDR3 runs to 16 residues. Unmatched junction bases numbered 10, after V lost 2 bases and J lost 7 bases. Per the germline V gene, CDR1 is MGHDK and CDR2 is SYGVNS. Assay used: immunoSEQ multiplex PCR; TCRdb lists only in-frame clones, some missing. The sample records some 700,000 clones, 88% being singletons. These same data were also listed under a study on human thymus T cells. As that report states: Healthy Finnish infants having corrective surgery for congenital heart defects served as donors. Resections were taken during corrective heart surgery, and the thymus tissue came from these.

The gene calls are TRBV25-1 and TRBJ2-1; 8 bases map to TRBD2. The clonotype comes from a boy younger than two with a congenital heart defect. The sequencing sample was made of thymocytes. CDR3 in amino acids: CASSEIRAGEANEQFF. DNA for the CDR3: TGTGCCAGCAGTGAAATAAGAGCGGGAGAAGCGAATGAGCAGTTCTTC.